Listed below are T cell receptor beta chains from one sample, sequenced in a study of T cell responses to AZD1222 COVID-19 vaccine. Profiled with immunoSEQ multiplex PCR; TCRdb holds only in-frame clones, not every one. The sample has roughly 100,000 clones, about nine tenths seen once. The starting material was peripheral blood, obtained 28 days after the second AZD1222 dose. The receptor source for this set is an adult who received the AZD1222 COVID-19 vaccine. Both conserved end residues are part of each CDR3. Fields, in order: V gene, CDR3 protein.

V: TRBV3-1/TRBV3-2
CDR3: CASSQGGTRNSPLHF

V: TRBV19
CDR3: CASSTGTSEETQYF

V: TRBV28
CDR3: CASLTGWETQYF

V: TRBV3-1/TRBV3-2
CDR3: CASSQISYPYGYTF

V: TRBV10-2
CDR3: CASSASGTGLQVEAFF

V: TRBV27
CDR3: CASSLEIRGAAFF

V: TRBV13
CDR3: CASSRGSSSGNTIYF

V: TRBV5-4
CDR3: CASSIDGNTEAFF

V: TRBV27
CDR3: CASSLYGTRTYEQYF

V: TRBV19
CDR3: CASFNRALNQPQHF

V: TRBV18
CDR3: CASSPDRDSFIYF

V: TRBV28
CDR3: CASSSQPGQENYGYTF

V: TRBV19
CDR3: CASSIVAGVDTEAFF

V: TRBV6-5
CDR3: CASSPSYEQYF

V: TRBV29-1
CDR3: CSAALLDTEAFF

V: TRBV5-1
CDR3: CASSRDGDHSYEQYF

V: TRBV6-6
CDR3: CASTLWGGPNYEQYF

V: TRBV5-1
CDR3: CASSLAGGEGYTF

V: TRBV19
CDR3: CASSLQTGRGETQYF

V: TRBV3-1/TRBV3-2
CDR3: CASRIAGGPSEQFF

V: TRBV6-5
CDR3: CASSGLQGPGNTIYF

V: TRBV7-2
CDR3: CASSLLPGRGDEQFF

V: TRBV7-2
CDR3: CASTPRLRPGDTQYF

V: TRBV24-1
CDR3: CATSDFVVTTGNTEAFF

V: TRBV4-1
CDR3: CASSQQAGSSSYEQYF

V: TRBV5-6
CDR3: CASSLRMGLGELFF

V: TRBV30
CDR3: CAWRIAGPYNEQFF

V: TRBV7-2
CDR3: CASSDRDQPQHF

V: TRBV27
CDR3: CASSSQRSEGTDTQYF

V: TRBV5-4
CDR3: CASSLYGTNEQFF

V: TRBV28
CDR3: CASRKTSRDMYF

V: TRBV5-8
CDR3: CASSFRLAGGPGGELFF

V: TRBV9
CDR3: CASSEDRNRGNEQFF

V: TRBV12-3/TRBV12-4
CDR3: CASSPTPGGYTF

V: TRBV12-3/TRBV12-4
CDR3: CASSPSGYGYTF

V: TRBV6-5
CDR3: CASMGRAYTGELFF

V: TRBV3-1/TRBV3-2
CDR3: CASSSGQSGLAKENEQFF

V: TRBV5-5
CDR3: CASTPGTPAYGYTF

V: TRBV27
CDR3: CASSLGWEGTDTQYF

V: TRBV9
CDR3: CASSVVQNTEAFF

V: TRBV27
CDR3: CASRPSGSYNEQFF

V: TRBV7-8
CDR3: CASSLARGREQYF

V: TRBV5-1
CDR3: CASSPTFLETQYF

V: TRBV11-3
CDR3: CASSLNLGYEQYF

V: TRBV7-9
CDR3: CASSSPDNEQFF

V: TRBV7-8
CDR3: CASSAFSSDSEAFF

V: TRBV5-1
CDR3: CASSLTDGSLEQYF

V: TRBV5-8
CDR3: CASSRGRGNTIYF

V: TRBV4-2
CDR3: CASSLDPESSYNEQFF

V: TRBV6-2/TRBV6-3
CDR3: CASSYSRGYTF

V: TRBV5-1
CDR3: CASRLTSDQETQYF

V: TRBV11-2
CDR3: CASSFSSGREETQYF

V: TRBV4-2
CDR3: CASSQRTGNEKLFF

V: TRBV6-1
CDR3: CASSEPRASGSGTDTQYF